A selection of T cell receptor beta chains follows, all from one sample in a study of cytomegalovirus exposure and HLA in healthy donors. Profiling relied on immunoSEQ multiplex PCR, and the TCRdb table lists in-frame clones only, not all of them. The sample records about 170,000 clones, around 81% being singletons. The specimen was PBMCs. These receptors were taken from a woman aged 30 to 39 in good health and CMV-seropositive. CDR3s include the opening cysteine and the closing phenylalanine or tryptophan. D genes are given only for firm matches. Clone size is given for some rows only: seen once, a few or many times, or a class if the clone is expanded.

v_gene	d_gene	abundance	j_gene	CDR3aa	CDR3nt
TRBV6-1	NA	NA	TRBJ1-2	CASRPVGDANYGYTF	TGTGCCAGCAGGCCCGTAGGGGATGCTAACTATGGCTACACCTTC
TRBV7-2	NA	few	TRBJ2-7	CASSPSKNSYERYF	TGTGCCAGCAGCCCCTCGAAAAACTCCTACGAGCGGTACTTC
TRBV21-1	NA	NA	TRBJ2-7	CASIGRTGTHEQYF	TGTGCCAGCATCGGGCGGACAGGGACCCACGAGCAGTACTTC
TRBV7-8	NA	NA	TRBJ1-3	CASSLSGNTIYF	TGTGCCAGCAGCTTATCAGGAAACACCATATATTTT
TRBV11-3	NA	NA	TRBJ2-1	CASSLYVTSEQFF	TGTGCCAGCAGCTTATATGTGACAAGTGAGCAGTTCTTC
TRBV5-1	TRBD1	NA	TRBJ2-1	CASSLVPGQGANEQFF	TGCGCCAGCAGCTTGGTACCGGGACAGGGGGCCAATGAGCAGTTCTTC
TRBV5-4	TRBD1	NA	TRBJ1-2	CASSWADRGNYGYTF	TGTGCCAGCAGCTGGGCGGACAGGGGGAACTATGGCTACACCTTC
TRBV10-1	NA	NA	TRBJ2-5	CASSGTHGTQYF	TGCGCCAGCAGTGGAACCCACGGGACCCAGTACTTC
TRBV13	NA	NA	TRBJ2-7	CASSFWGPTYEQYF	TGTGCCAGCAGCTTTTGGGGCCCCACCTACGAGCAGTACTTC
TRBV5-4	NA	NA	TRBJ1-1	CASSAALMTAMNTEAFF	TGTGCCAGCAGCGCCGCACTAATGACAGCTATGAACACTGAAGCTTTCTTT
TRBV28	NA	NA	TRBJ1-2	CASSQTGYGYTF	TGTGCCAGCAGTCAGACGGGCTATGGCTACACCTTC
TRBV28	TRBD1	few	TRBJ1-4	CASLDRGGEKLFF	TGTGCCAGCCTAGACAGGGGCGGTGAAAAACTGTTTTTT
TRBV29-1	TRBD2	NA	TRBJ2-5	CSVETSGGKTQYF	TGCAGCGTTGAGACTAGCGGGGGCAAGACCCAGTACTTC
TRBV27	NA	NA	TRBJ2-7	CASRGGIGALEQYF	TGTGCCAGCAGGGGCGGGATAGGGGCCCTCGAGCAGTACTTC
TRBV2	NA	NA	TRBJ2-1	CASSLALSYNEQFF	TGTGCCAGCAGCCTAGCGCTCTCCTACAATGAGCAGTTCTTC
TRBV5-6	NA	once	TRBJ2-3	CASSPGFTDTQYF	TGTGCCAGCAGCCCAGGTTTCACAGATACGCAGTATTTT